A single TCR beta chain is shown here with its context. Its antigen is unknown. These data originate in a study of cytomegalovirus exposure and HLA in healthy donors. About the study: The roughly 670 first-cohort repertoires shared a platform with the 120 validation repertoires, as reported in a later analysis. General study findings and limits: Researchers counted about 150 TCR beta chains as cytomegalovirus-associated. Many donors carried some public TCRs, although rarity characterized most TCR sequences. Subsequent analysis of the 120 or so validation repertoires found a tendency for first-cohort TCR clusters to co-occur.

V was cut by 3 bases and J by 4 bases, with 12 bases left in between. The CDR3 extends over 15 amino acids. Germline V gene sequence: CDR1 SGHTA, CDR2 FQGNSA. The protocol was immunoSEQ multiplex PCR, while the TCRdb copy is restricted to in-frame clones and leaves out a portion. Seen here are some 60,000 clones, more than 90% observed once, and the top ten hold approximately 0.94%. This receptor was obtained from a man between 18 and 35 years old in good health and CMV-seronegative. V and J are TRBV7-2 and TRBJ2-2; D is uncertain. Input material: PBMCs. CDR3 amino acids: CASSFSRVPTGELFF. The CDR3 coding sequence is TGTGCCAGCAGCTTTTCACGGGTCCCCACCGGGGAGCTGTTTTTT.